Only a few counts were recorded for the clone carrying this T cell receptor (beta chain). Its specificity is not known. This record belongs to a study of cytomegalovirus exposure and HLA in healthy donors. General observations from the study: There were reportedly fewer N-insertions in an Asian-associated ancestry cluster than the approximately 670-donor mean, in a later analysis. For TCR beta chains, V- and J-gene trimming was later linked to a missense DCLRE1C variant. On later analysis, the bulk of CMV-associated TCR beta chains appeared to be HLA-restricted.

The primer mix had 60 Vbeta and 13 Jbeta primers. The assay was immunoSEQ multiplex PCR, and TCRdb's table has in-frame clones only and misses some. The sample has about 110,000 clones, about 70% seen once. What was sequenced was PBMCs. This receptor was obtained from a boy between 10 and 17 years old in good health and CMV-seronegative.

CDR3 in amino acids: CSTQGTYNEKLFF. CDR3 bases: TGCAGCACTCAGGGGACCTATAATGAAAAACTGTTTTTT. This sequence joins TRBV29-1 and TRBJ1-4; tentatively, D is TRBD1 (6 bases). Germline CDR1 and CDR2: SQVTM and ANQGSEA. Trimming stripped 8 bases from V and 4 bases from J, with 14 bases between. The CDR3 length is 13 residues.